This T cell receptor beta chain derives from a study of cytomegalovirus exposure and HLA in healthy donors (TCRdb year 2017). At the level of the whole study: According to an earlier analysis of several hundred of the donors, about 179 million T cells yielded over 100 million unique TCR beta sequences and more than 250 Gb of sequence data. Because of strong linkage in the cohort, 4 to 6 DR-DQ haplotypes were treated as single units for association and clustering. Rather than drawing on any new phenotypic data, the later analysis identified candidate immune exposures from TCR beta sequences and the way those sequences occurred across donors. The number of typed donors differed by locus: about 620-640 for A, B, C, DRB1 and DQB1; roughly 510 for DQA1; roughly 600 for DPA1; and 450 to 480 for DPB1. Donor age, sex, ethnicity and CMV serostatus were compiled together with the repertoire data. The aim of the study was to test whether cataloging public T cell receptors could identify signatures of past pathogen exposure. Approximately 310 gigabases of sequencing data and approximately 85 million unique TCR sequences were included in an early release covering roughly 600 HLA-typed donors. The genetic ancestry cluster associated with self-reported Caucasian donors included 81% of the 300 to 400 genotyped donors. Class I and class II HLA loci were covered by the typing at four-digit resolution. Every discovery cohort repertoire had been produced on one sequencing platform. A later analysis re-examined previously published TCR beta repertoires from 610 or so donors and added high-resolution HLA genotyping to investigate patterns of TCR occurrence. Along with the roughly 700-subject first cohort, a separate validation cohort of around 120 different subjects was used. An earlier analysis of approximately 630 of the donors applied high-throughput TCR beta sequencing to assess whether each TCR beta V gene segment acted as functional or pseudogenic. To predict cytomegalovirus infection status, the study combined high-throughput TCR immunosequencing, statistical association of individual TCRs with disease status, and machine learning. Among almost 400 genotyped donors of the cohort, an average of approximately 230,000 unique TCR beta nucleotide sequences were sequenced per donor, roughly 18% of them non-productive. The T cell repertoires of several hundred subjects were profiled by immunosequencing and related to cytomegalovirus serostatus. A later genetic analysis took genome-wide SNP genotypes for about three fifths of the roughly 670 donors and used that subset as a discovery cohort.

The library was obtained by the immunoSEQ multiplex PCR assay. For the multiplex PCR, a mixture combining 60 forward primers for TCR Vbeta segments and 13 reverse primers for TCR Jbeta segments was used. The CDR3 region of rearranged TCR beta genes was amplified from genomic DNA with a multiplex PCR assay. On the Illumina HiSeq System, the amplified TCR beta libraries were sequenced as 87-base-pair reads. Turning to the authors' computational methods: In a later analysis, roughly 80 million unique TCR beta chains were counted across the approximately 670 repertoires, and roughly 9.9 million of these chains were shared by at least two donors. Raw reads were error-corrected and collapsed into unique sequences by a nearest-neighbor algorithm in which closely related sequences were merged to remove PCR and sequencing errors. Alignment of CDR3 sequences to IMGT reference sequences was used to assign V, D and J gene segments. For a sequence to be retained, at least a six-nucleotide match to both a V gene segment and a J gene segment was required. A rearrangement counted as productive if the CDR3 had no stop codons and remained in frame with V and J, and every other rearrangement counted as non-productive. Following IMGT convention, CDR3 was defined as the stretch from the second conserved V-encoded cysteine to the conserved J-encoded phenylalanine. Sequences without an unambiguous match to a single V gene segment were excluded from the earlier analysis of about 640 of the donors. In an earlier analysis of some 590 of the donors, a V segment was called functional when productive rearrangements were above 56.7%, and segregating when the standard deviation between donors exceeded 5%. A statistical classification framework was developed to diagnose cytomegalovirus status using the catalog of TCR beta chain sequences. A later analysis assigned V and J genes by comparing TCR nucleotide sequences with IMGT/GENE-DB human TR gene sequences. The TCRdist pipeline was used in a later analysis to assign CDR3 sequences and most-parsimonious VDJ recombination scenarios. A later analysis defined each TCR beta chain by its CDR3 amino acid sequence plus V-gene family, and excluded reads lacking a unique V-gene family. A later analysis removed 550 to 700 highly shared, low-generation-probability nucleotide sequences to deal with suspected cross-contamination and a sequencing artifact. A later analysis calculated a clonal expansion index for each public chain from normalized within-repertoire ranks of inferred template counts. Generation probabilities in a later analysis came from a VDJ recombination model fitted to out-of-frame rearrangements, and those results were checked against IGoR. In a later analysis, hypergeometric tests were used to score TCR-TCR, TCR-HLA and TCR-CMV co-occurrence, with a repertoire-size bias correction applied to TCR pairs. False discovery rates were estimated in a later analysis by permuting HLA or CMV assignments 20 times. In a later analysis, co-occurring TCRs were grouped using DBSCAN, with TCRdist sequence similarity added in when clustering inside HLA-allele-positive subsets. For co-occurrence clustering, repertoires with fewer than 30,000 or more than 120,000 public chains were excluded, along with four or five repertoires with anomalous nucleotide sharing. TCRdb stores this immuneACCESS table with in-frame sequences only. Part of the clones is absent; in the studies checked, under half of the shortfall reflects unresolved V genes, and no reason is known for the rest. The D gene and trimming were derived from the DNA, and the V and J assignments and clone size from that table. This sample holds approximately 140,000 clones; 55% to 75% were observed only once. Of the sample, about 3% falls within the top ten clones.

General conclusions and limits of the study: A later analysis reported that several top co-occurrence clusters appeared linked to parvovirus B19, influenza, CMV and Epstein-Barr virus. Broadly in line with IMGT annotations, most TCR beta V segments showed up in productive rearrangements about 87% or about 30% of the time in an earlier analysis of about 500 of the donors. In a later genetic analysis, fewer N-insertions in productive TCRs were reported among donors in an Asian-associated ancestry cluster than the roughly 700-donor mean. Specific HLA alleles were associated with more than 15,000 TCR beta sequences at a false discovery rate of 0.05 in a later analysis. In both the original and validation cohorts, the classifier was reported to diagnose cytomegalovirus status with high specificity and sensitivity. Most CMV-associated TCR beta chains appeared to be HLA-restricted in a later analysis, and the HLA associations seemed to be driven largely by CMV exposure. A further reported finding was that TCR beta sequences accurately predicted the HLA-A and HLA-B alleles for most subjects in the first cohort. A few of the identified cytomegalovirus-associated TCR beta chains were confirmed in vitro to be specific for cytomegalovirus antigens. Correlated functional status among segregating V segments might reflect linkage disequilibrium, but an unknown experimental factor could not be ruled out. Roughly uniform sequencing depth across donors was assumed in presence/absence analyses, although this assumption may not hold. Most TCR sequences were seen in very few donors, while some public TCRs were found in many individuals. The sequencing pipeline was judged likely to have produced a cluster of highly shared sequence variants as a technical artifact. Immune exposure information for the cohort was limited to CMV serostatus. In this cohort, only TCR beta chains were sequenced, and detectable features were limited by the absence of alpha or paired-chain data. In a later analysis, the rate of TCR association differed among HLA loci, with DRB1 alleles having the most associated TCRs and HLA-C alleles having the fewest. In the study, around 150 TCR beta chains were listed as associated with cytomegalovirus. Strong co-occurrence of HLA alleles, especially DR and DQ, made assigning TCR associations to individual alleles difficult. Some IMGT-functional V segments, including TRBV6-2 and TRBV6-3, could not be told apart with the 87-base-pair reads, so those segments were excluded. Because HLA typing was missing for some donors at each locus, association tests included only the typed subset. The earlier analysis of about 600 of the donors excluded roughly 17 rarely observed V segments, including chromosome 9 orphons, because counts were too low. An association between a missense DCLRE1C variant and V-gene and J-gene trimming of TCR beta chains was found in a later genetic analysis and replicated in an independent cohort. The authors suggested that the approach could potentially be extended to other disease states and immunological phenotypes. In a later analysis, HLA-associated TCR beta chains were found to be more clonally expanded and to have lower generation probabilities than equally common non-associated chains.

The cohort comprised around 690 healthy bone marrow donors. At the time of sampling, all cohort members were nominally healthy, though unrecorded immune exposures were likely present. Of the 670 or so cohort members, approximately 300 had positive CMV serostatus and 350 to 450 had negative CMV serostatus, and CMV serostatus was not recorded for the donor. A peripheral blood sample was collected from each donor, and TCR beta sequencing was performed on peripheral blood mononuclear cells. Genomic DNA extraction from the blood cell samples was performed with the Qiagen DNeasy Blood Extraction Kit. The CDR3 covers 14 residues, taking in both the cysteine and the phenylalanine. The only DNA kept is the CDR3, 42 bases in frame from the first base. At the junction V is shortened by 4 bases and J by 7 bases; bases outside the gene matches: 4. The germline V gene yields MRHNA for CDR1 and SNTAGT for CDR2.

As concerns this clone: Its antigen is currently not known. Base qualities were left out, and no much larger clone turns up one base away.

This clonotype was obtained from a human donor in good health. Sequences were obtained from PBMCs. The V and J genes are TRBV6-4 and TRBJ1-6, with 7 bases aligning to TRBD1. The CDR3 sequence is CASSATGDNSPLHF. The base sequence is TGTGCCAGCAGTGCAACAGGGGACAATTCACCCCTCCACTTT.